This TCR beta chain comes out of a study of tumor-infiltrating lymphocytes in localized non-small cell lung cancer. Here immunoSEQ multiplex PCR was the method, and the copy in TCRdb shows in-frame clones only, minus some. The data contain thousands of clones, around 80% of them seen just once; the ten biggest clones take up approximately 9.4%. Study-wide findings and caveats: No T-cell fraction difference was seen between IM1 and IM2 tumors. Different pieces of the same tissue were used for each assay.

CDR1 is SGHAT and CDR2 is FQNNGV in the germline V gene. V was clipped by 1 base and J by 9 bases, with 10 bases between them. The CDR3 covers 13 residues. A word on this clone: The antigen is not known.

The chain links TRBV11-2 to TRBJ2-1; D is uncertain. The sequence was collected from a human donor with non-small cell lung cancer. Sequencing was done on a sample of uninvolved lung tissue not adjacent to the tumor. The DNA of the CDR3 is TGTGCCAGCAGCTTAGTTGGGTGGGCTGAGCAGTTCTTC. Its protein is CASSLVGWAEQFF. The full variable domain, completed using reference TRBV11-2 and TRBJ2-1, is EAGVAQSPRYKIIEKRQSVAFWCNPISGHATLYWYQQILGQGPKLLIQFQNNGVVDDSQLPKDRFSAERLKGVDSTLKIQPAKLEDSAVYLCASSLVGWAEQFFGPGTRLTVL.